The 3 T cell receptor beta chains in this list originate from one sample, sequenced in a study of blood T cell repertoires in COVID-19. Generated by immunoSEQ multiplex PCR, the TCRdb table keeps only in-frame clones and is missing some. The repertoire holds about 160,000 clones, with 80% as singletons. The sample comprised PBMCs or T cells enriched from blood (not recorded which). Receptors originate from a woman aged 60-75 years who had recovered from COVID-19.

V usage is TRBV7-2 and J usage is TRBJ2-2, with 8 bases aligning to TRBD2. Germline values: CDR1 SGHTA, CDR2 FQGNSA. Losses at the gene ends were 0 bases for V and 5 bases for J; bases not matched to a gene: 2. The CDR3 consists of 15 residues. CDR3 in amino acids: CASSLAGGGTGELFF. For the CDR3, the DNA is TGTGCCAGCAGCTTAGCTGGCGGGGGGACCGGGGAGCTGTTTTTT. The whole variable domain, filled in from reference TRBV7-2 and TRBJ2-2, reads GAGVSQSPSNKVTEKGKDVELRCDPISGHTALYWYRQSLGQGLEFLIYFQGNSAPDKSGLPSDRFSAERTGGSVSTLTIQRTQQEDSAVYLCASSLAGGGTGELFFGEGSRLTVL.

The chain couples TRBV7-2 to TRBJ1-1; the match to TRBD1 covers 8 bases. Looked up from germline, CDR1 is SGHTA and CDR2 is FQGNSA. V shed 5 bases, J shed 8 bases, and the junction held 13 bases outside the gene matches. CDR3 length: 15 amino acids. The CDR3 loop is CASSGQGRQGREAFF. The CDR3 region has the DNA TGTGCCAGCAGCGGACAGGGCCGCCAGGGGCGAGAAGCTTTCTTT.

The chain joins TRBV2 to TRBJ1-6; 7 nucleotides align to TRBD1. Germline V gene lookup returns CDR1 SNHLY and CDR2 FYNNEI. This CDR3 spans 15 amino acids. V was clipped by 2 bases and J by 5 bases; unmatched bases: 3. The CDR3 reads CASSERGRDNSPLHF. CDR3 DNA sequence: TGTGCCAGCAGTGAAAGGGGGCGGGATAATTCACCCCTCCACTTT. The whole variable domain, remainder taken from reference TRBV2 and TRBJ1-6, is EPEVTQTPSHQVTQMGQEVILRCVPISNHLYFYWYRQILGQKVEFLVSFYNNEISEKSEIFDDQFSVERPDGSNFTLKIRSTKLEDSAMYFCASSERGRDNSPLHFGNGTRLTVT.